This T cell receptor (beta chain) was obtained from a study of blood T cells in healthy people across ages. Across the whole study: Roughly one uniquely barcoded beta molecule per two T cells was captured.

Germline CDR1 MNHEY, CDR2 SVGEGT. The ends lost 7 bases at V and 3 bases at J; junction bases unmatched: 9. The CDR3 length is 15 residues. The individuals who served as donors were healthy Caucasians living in Russia, aged roughly 6 to 95. This clonotype was found once. What it recognizes is unknown. For the second PCR, which ran for about 7 to 11 cycles, a sample-barcoded 5' primer and a J-beta primer mix were used. The template-switch adaptor, which had 12 random nucleotides, put a tag on each cDNA molecule. TCRdb reanalysed the 5' RACE reads using MiXCR and keeps one entry per CDR3 protein. The sample yields roughly 730,000 distinct CDR3 sequences, around three fifths seen once. General study points: Bulk PBMC profiling left naive and antigen-experienced comparisons inconclusive.

Sequenced: blood. The V and J genes are TRBV6-2 or TRBV6-3 and TRBJ2-3; 8 bases agree with TRBD1. The source is a man aged 35-49 years in good health. The CDR3 DNA reads as TGTGCCAGCACCCGGACAGGGCAGCGGACAGATACGCAGTATTTT. Its protein is CASTRTGQRTDTQYF.